This is a list of T cell receptor beta chains from one sample in a study of naive and memory T cell subsets. TCRdb called the UMI-ligation and nested PCR reads again in MiXCR, with one record for every CDR3 protein. Of 65,000 to 85,000 distinct CDR3 sequences in the sample, around 12% were seen once. Sequencing was done on a sample of central memory CD4+ T cells from blood. These receptors originate from a human donor in good health. CDR3s include the opening cysteine and the closing phenylalanine or tryptophan. D genes are given only for firm matches. Clone size is shown for a subset of rows, as once, few, many or a class of expanded clone.

cdr3_nt: TGCAGTGTCATAGGGACTAGCGGGAGGGGCGGGGAGCAGTTCTTC; cdr3_aa: CSVIGTSGRGGEQFF; j_call: TRBJ2-1; v_call: TRBV20-1; d_call: TRBD2; clone_size: -
cdr3_nt: TGCAGCGTTGTAGGCCCGAATGGGACTGAAGCTTTCTTT; cdr3_aa: CSVVGPNGTEAFF; j_call: TRBJ1-1; v_call: TRBV29-1; d_call: -; clone_size: few
cdr3_nt: TGTGCCAGCAGCTTGGGTCAGGGTGCGACCCAGTACTTC; cdr3_aa: CASSLGQGATQYF; j_call: TRBJ2-5; v_call: TRBV5-5; d_call: -; clone_size: -
cdr3_nt: TGTGCCAGCAGCGCTGGGACGGACTATGGCTACACCTTC; cdr3_aa: CASSAGTDYGYTF; j_call: TRBJ1-2; v_call: TRBV3-1; d_call: -; clone_size: -
cdr3_nt: TGCAGTGCTAGGAGGGCCTCATCTTGGGAGCAGTACTTC; cdr3_aa: CSARRASSWEQYF; j_call: TRBJ2-7; v_call: TRBV20-1; d_call: -; clone_size: few
cdr3_nt: TGTGCCAGCAGTAATAGCGGGCCGCCCTACGAGCAGTACTTC; cdr3_aa: CASSNSGPPYEQYF; j_call: TRBJ2-7; v_call: TRBV27; d_call: TRBD2; clone_size: -
cdr3_nt: TGTGCCAGCAGCCCCCGATCCTACTATGGCTACACCTTC; cdr3_aa: CASSPRSYYGYTF; j_call: TRBJ1-2; v_call: TRBV3-1; d_call: -; clone_size: many
cdr3_nt: TGCAGTGCTAGAGATTACCCGATGCGGGGGGCCATCCAAGAGACCCAGTACTTC; cdr3_aa: CSARDYPMRGAIQETQYF; j_call: TRBJ2-5; v_call: TRBV20-1; d_call: TRBD2; clone_size: -
cdr3_nt: TGCAGTGCTAGAGATGGTGGGGTAAGCTCCTACGAGCAGTACTTC; cdr3_aa: CSARDGGVSSYEQYF; j_call: TRBJ2-7; v_call: TRBV20-1; d_call: -; clone_size: many
cdr3_nt: TGTGCCAGCAGGGGGGGAGTGGGCACAGATACGCAGTATTTT; cdr3_aa: CASRGGVGTDTQYF; j_call: TRBJ2-3; v_call: TRBV5-4; d_call: -; clone_size: few
cdr3_nt: TGTGCCAGCTGGGGACAGATGGGGGTGGATACGCAGTATTTT; cdr3_aa: CASWGQMGVDTQYF; j_call: TRBJ2-3; v_call: TRBV28; d_call: TRBD1; clone_size: few
cdr3_nt: -; cdr3_aa: CASSLDSVRGSWTVKETQYF; j_call: TRBJ2-5; v_call: TRBV5-1; d_call: -; clone_size: -
cdr3_nt: TGCAGCGGTACGGGGGTAGAACAGTTCTTC; cdr3_aa: CSGTGVEQFF; j_call: TRBJ2-1; v_call: TRBV29-1; d_call: -; clone_size: many
cdr3_nt: TGTGCCAGCAGCCAAGCTACAGAGGGGACCCAGTACTTC; cdr3_aa: CASSQATEGTQYF; j_call: TRBJ2-5; v_call: TRBV3-1; d_call: -; clone_size: many
cdr3_nt: TGTGCCAGCAGTACTGACTCTAGCGGGAGCGCAGATACGCAGTATTTT; cdr3_aa: CASSTDSSGSADTQYF; j_call: TRBJ2-3; v_call: TRBV3-1; d_call: TRBD2; clone_size: -
cdr3_nt: TGTGCCAGTAGTATAGTTGGACAGGGACAAGAGACCCAGTACTTC; cdr3_aa: CASSIVGQGQETQYF; j_call: TRBJ2-5; v_call: TRBV19; d_call: TRBD1; clone_size: many
cdr3_nt: TGTGCCAGCAGTCCGCGACAGTTCGCGAACACCGGGGAGCTGTTTTTT; cdr3_aa: CASSPRQFANTGELFF; j_call: TRBJ2-2; v_call: TRBV6-5; d_call: -; clone_size: many
cdr3_nt: TGCAGTGCTCCGCGTCAAAGGGGCACTGAAGCTTTCTTT; cdr3_aa: CSAPRQRGTEAFF; j_call: TRBJ1-1; v_call: TRBV20-1; d_call: -; clone_size: many
cdr3_nt: TGTGCCAGCCAGGGACCAGGGAAGACCCAGTACTTC; cdr3_aa: CASQGPGKTQYF; j_call: TRBJ2-5; v_call: TRBV2; d_call: -; clone_size: many
cdr3_nt: TGTGCCAGCAGCTTAACCCCCACGACTCCGTCCTACGAGCAGTACTTC; cdr3_aa: CASSLTPTTPSYEQYF; j_call: TRBJ2-7; v_call: TRBV7-3; d_call: -; clone_size: few
cdr3_nt: TGTGCCAGCAGTCGTGGGTGTAAGGGTGAGCAGTTCTTC; cdr3_aa: CASSRGCKGEQFF; j_call: TRBJ2-1; v_call: TRBV28; d_call: -; clone_size: -
cdr3_nt: TGTGCCACCTGTTCCGGGACAGAATATTCACCCCTCCACTTT; cdr3_aa: CATCSGTEYSPLHF; j_call: TRBJ1-6; v_call: TRBV10-3; d_call: TRBD1; clone_size: -
cdr3_nt: TGTGCCAGCAGCGTGACAGGGGGCAGTCATGGCTACACCTTC; cdr3_aa: CASSVTGGSHGYTF; j_call: TRBJ1-2; v_call: TRBV7-8; d_call: TRBD1; clone_size: -
cdr3_nt: TGTGCCAGCAGCCCCGGGACAGTACTATCGTTCTATGGCTACACCTTC; cdr3_aa: CASSPGTVLSFYGYTF; j_call: TRBJ1-2; v_call: TRBV5-4; d_call: TRBD1; clone_size: few
cdr3_nt: TGTGCCAGCAGCCTGACCTCCGGGGACAGGTACGAGCAGTACTTC; cdr3_aa: CASSLTSGDRYEQYF; j_call: TRBJ2-7; v_call: TRBV13; d_call: TRBD1; clone_size: many
cdr3_nt: TGTGCCAGCTCACCAAATCCTGGACAGGGGGCCGCCGGGGAGCTGTTTTTT; cdr3_aa: CASSPNPGQGAAGELFF; j_call: TRBJ2-2; v_call: TRBV18; d_call: TRBD1; clone_size: few
cdr3_nt: TGCAGTGCTACGGGAGGCCCAGGGCGAGACCTTGCATTGGAGACCCAGTACTTC; cdr3_aa: CSATGGPGRDLALETQYF; j_call: TRBJ2-5; v_call: TRBV20-1; d_call: TRBD2; clone_size: -
cdr3_nt: TGTGCCAGCAGTCGAACCGGGACACCCACTGGAAACACCATATATTTT; cdr3_aa: CASSRTGTPTGNTIYF; j_call: TRBJ1-3; v_call: TRBV28; d_call: -; clone_size: -
cdr3_nt: TGTGCCAGCAGCGTAGGGGTGGGTACTGAAGCTTTCTTT; cdr3_aa: CASSVGVGTEAFF; j_call: TRBJ1-1; v_call: TRBV9; d_call: -; clone_size: few
cdr3_nt: TGCAGTGCTAGAGAGGGGAATTCCCGGGACTCTTACGAGCAGTACTTC; cdr3_aa: CSAREGNSRDSYEQYF; j_call: TRBJ2-7; v_call: TRBV20-1; d_call: -; clone_size: few
cdr3_nt: TGCGCCAGCAGCTTCTCTGGGGGCTCAAACAATGAGCAGTTCTTC; cdr3_aa: CASSFSGGSNNEQFF; j_call: TRBJ2-1; v_call: TRBV5-1; d_call: -; clone_size: -
cdr3_nt: TGTGCCAGCAGTTCCTCGGGGGGTACGCAGTATTTT; cdr3_aa: CASSSSGGTQYF; j_call: TRBJ2-3; v_call: TRBV28; d_call: TRBD2; clone_size: few
cdr3_nt: TGTGCCAGCAGCTTGGGGCGGAAGAATCAGCCCCAGCATTTT; cdr3_aa: CASSLGRKNQPQHF; j_call: TRBJ1-5; v_call: TRBV7-2; d_call: -; clone_size: -
cdr3_nt: TGCAGCGTTGGGGAGACCCAGTACTTC; cdr3_aa: CSVGETQYF; j_call: TRBJ2-5; v_call: TRBV29-1; d_call: -; clone_size: -
cdr3_nt: TGTGCCAGCAGCAGTGCCGGGAGGGCGAGTTCGGGAGATACGCAGTATTTT; cdr3_aa: CASSSAGRASSGDTQYF; j_call: TRBJ2-3; v_call: TRBV28; d_call: TRBD2; clone_size: -
cdr3_nt: TGCAGTGCTAGAGATTTTAGAACAGGGAGCACAGATACGCAGTATTTT; cdr3_aa: CSARDFRTGSTDTQYF; j_call: TRBJ2-3; v_call: TRBV20-1; d_call: -; clone_size: -
cdr3_nt: TGCAGTGCTAGACCCCTTACCGGGACAGGGGGCGAGACCCAGTACTTC; cdr3_aa: CSARPLTGTGGETQYF; j_call: TRBJ2-5; v_call: TRBV20-1; d_call: TRBD1; clone_size: few
cdr3_nt: TGTGCCACCGAACCCCCTAGCGGGAGAGGCGAGACCCAGTACTTC; cdr3_aa: CATEPPSGRGETQYF; j_call: TRBJ2-5; v_call: TRBV15; d_call: TRBD2; clone_size: -
cdr3_nt: TGTGCCAGCAGCTCCACCCGACTAGCGGGCAGGACAGATACGCAGTATTTT; cdr3_aa: CASSSTRLAGRTDTQYF; j_call: TRBJ2-3; v_call: TRBV7-3; d_call: TRBD2; clone_size: many
cdr3_nt: TGTGCCAGCAGCTCCGGGGGGCAGGCAGAGACCCAGTACTTC; cdr3_aa: CASSSGGQAETQYF; j_call: TRBJ2-5; v_call: TRBV7-2; d_call: -; clone_size: -